This T cell receptor (beta chain) was captured by sequencing in a study of persistence of HIV-infected CD4 T cells. Study-wide context: Donors had been on suppressive ART for a median of around eight years.

This clone was counted between two and nine times. Its antigen is currently unknown. The libraries were made with immunoSEQ version 4 in survey mode. TCRdb's table, derived via immunoSEQ multiplex PCR, lists solely in-frame clones and lacks some. The sample carries approximately 34,000 clones, roughly 82% recorded once. An overlapping HIV-1 Gag peptide pool stimulated these cells at 0.95 to 1 ug/peptide/mL. Sorted nonresponding memory CD4+ T cells were CD40L-negative, CD69-negative, CD45RO-high. Study-level points and caveats: Within sorted populations, more oligoclonal TCRs accompanied more oligoclonal proviruses. Antigen-responding cells were enriched for degenerate expanded CDR3beta sequences. Compared with CD3/CD28-stimulated cells, CMV- and Gag-responding cells showed lower TCRbeta richness.

The clonotype was recovered from an adult woman with HIV who was CMV-seropositive. The specimen comprised CD4+ T cells sorted from PBMCs after approximately 20-hour stimulation, sampled from a patient who received antiretroviral therapy.

The chain's CDR3 is CASSLGTANTEAFF. DNA of the CDR3: TGTGCCAGCAGCTTAGGGACAGCGAACACTGAAGCTTTCTTT. The J gene is TRBJ1-1, the V gene TRBV7-8, with D possibly TRBD1 on 6 matching bases. This CDR3 comprises 14 residues. Germline V gene data show CDR1 as SGHVS and CDR2 as FQNEAQ. Between the trimmed V and J ends, which lost 1 base and 1 base, there was a span of 7 bases.